The 12 T cell receptor beta chains below all came from one sample that was sequenced in a study of cytomegalovirus exposure and HLA in healthy donors. The primer mix had 60 Vbeta and 13 Jbeta primers. Sequenced by immunoSEQ multiplex PCR; TCRdb stores in-frame clones only, minus some. This table has roughly 200,000 clones, less than 85% appearing once. The sample consisted of PBMCs. These receptors were taken from a man younger than 30 in good health and CMV-seronegative.

The genes are TRBV30 and TRBJ1-5; 7 bases line up with TRBD1. Looked up from germline, CDR1 is GTSNPN and CDR2 is SVGIG (reference sequence). The CDR3 is made up of 15 amino acids. V trimming: 3 bases; J trimming: 0 bases; junction bases outside the gene matches: 5. For the CDR3, the DNA is TGTGCCTGGAGGAGACAGGGATATAGCAATCAGCCCCAGCATTTT. It specifies CAWRRQGYSNQPQHF.

Only one count was recorded for this clone. J is TRBJ2-3 and V is TRBV4-1; possible D gene TRBD2, 6 bases. The CDR3 loop spans 17 amino acids. Trimming took off 3 bases at V and 5 bases at J, with 21 bases between the two ends. Germline-derived CDR1 and CDR2 are MGHRA and YSYEKL. The CDR3 sequence: CASSHARDSRWGDTQYF. For the CDR3, the DNA is TGCGCCAGCAGCCACGCCCGGGACTCACGCTGGGGAGATACGCAGTATTTT.

The chain is built from TRBV14 and TRBJ2-3; 12 nucleotides agree with TRBD2. V lost 4 bases to trimming and J lost 7 bases; unmatched junction nucleotides: 9. The CDR3 consists of 16 residues. Germline lookup yields CDR1 SGHDN and CDR2 FVKESK. DNA for the CDR3: TGTGCCAGCAGCCGAGGAGGACTAGCGGGATGGAATACGCAGTATTTT. This codes for CASSRGGLAGWNTQYF.

The rearrangement joins TRBV7-9 to TRBJ1-4, with no clear D. CDR1 and CDR2 from the germline V gene are SEHNR and FQNEAQ (reference sequence). Trimming took 1 base from V and 3 from J, leaving 9 bases between them. The CDR3 totals 15 residues. The CDR3 DNA follows: TGTGCCAGCAGCTTAGAACCCGGGGCTAATGAAAAACTGTTTTTT. Encoded protein: CASSLEPGANEKLFF.

The CDR3 loop reads CASSLVGTARGNTGELFF. The CDR3 DNA follows: TGCGCCAGCAGCTTGGTTGGTACTGCCCGAGGCAACACCGGGGAGCTGTTTTTT. The chain has TRBV5-1 and TRBJ2-2; no reliable D call. V was clipped by 0 bases and J by 2 bases, with 17 bases between them. The CDR3 extends over 18 amino acids. CDR1 is SGHRS, CDR2 YFSETQ, per germline.

The rearrangement links TRBV28 to TRBJ2-3; D possibly corresponds to TRBD1 (7 bases). There are 16 residues in the CDR3. V was clipped by 5 bases and J by 3 bases, with 18 bases between them. CDR1 and CDR2 (germline): MDHEN, SYDVKM. The CDR3 coding sequence is TGTGCCAGCAGTCCCTCCGGGGCAGGGGGGACAGATACGCAGTATTTT. As protein: CASSPSGAGGTDTQYF.

The chain has TRBV6-5 and TRBJ1-4; no firm D call. This CDR3 has 14 residues. The ends were cut back, 5 bases at V and 1 base at J, with 8 bases in the middle. Per the germline V gene, CDR1 is MNHEY and CDR2 is SVGAGI. The CDR3 here is CASSPTRTNEKLFF. The CDR3 nucleotides are TGTGCCAGCAGTCCCACGAGAACTAATGAAAAACTGTTTTTT.

This clone turned up a few times. This sequence joins TRBV6-5 and TRBJ2-7; 10 nucleotides match TRBD1. Germline V gene data show CDR1 as MNHEY and CDR2 as SVGAGI. V lost 5 bases, J lost 7 bases, and 8 bases stayed unmatched. The CDR3 covers 14 residues. CDR3 in DNA: TGTGCCAGCAGTGAATGGACAGGGGGATTAGAGCAGTACTTC. Its protein is CASSEWTGGLEQYF.

V usage is TRBV29-1 and J usage is TRBJ2-7; D possibly corresponds to TRBD2 (5 bases). This CDR3 comprises 12 residues. The ends were cut back, 2 bases at V and 3 bases at J, with 8 bases in the middle. CDR1 and CDR2 (germline): SQVTM, ANQGSEA. The CDR3 reads CSVETGNYEQYF. The CDR3 DNA follows: TGCAGCGTTGAAACCGGGAACTACGAGCAGTACTTC.

As for this clone: The CDR3 does not close with the conserved phenylalanine or tryptophan, likely indicating a read error. The chain has TRBV25-1 and TRBJ1-2; D possibly corresponds to TRBD1 (5 bases). Trimming removed 1 base from V and 8 bases from J, with 14 bases in between. CDR1 and CDR2 (germline): MGHDK, SYGVNS. The CDR3 loop spans 14 amino acids. CDR3 nucleotides: TGTGCCAGCAGTGAATCGGGCAGGGATCAGGGCTACACCCTC. Translated, it gives CASSESGRDQGYTL.

V usage is TRBV6-5 and J usage is TRBJ2-7; tentative D call: TRBD1 (5 bases). Trimming left V 6 bases short and J 6 bases short, with 18 bases between. In germline, CDR1 is MNHEY, CDR2 SVGAGI. The CDR3 runs 14 residues. The CDR3 nucleotides read TGTGCCAGCAGGCCCGTCGGACATTCTGGCGAGCAGTACTTC. Encoded protein: CASRPVGHSGEQYF.

This clone was counted a single time. The chain uses TRBV6-4 and TRBJ2-1, with 12 nucleotides matching TRBD1. Germline values: CDR1 MRHNA, CDR2 SNTAGT. The CDR3 is 17 amino acids. Unmatched junction bases numbered 10, after V lost 3 bases and J lost 7 bases. CDR3 in DNA: TGTGCCAGCAGTGAGTCCTCCCCGGGACAGGGGGCGAATGAGCAGTTCTTC. Its protein product is CASSESSPGQGANEQFF.